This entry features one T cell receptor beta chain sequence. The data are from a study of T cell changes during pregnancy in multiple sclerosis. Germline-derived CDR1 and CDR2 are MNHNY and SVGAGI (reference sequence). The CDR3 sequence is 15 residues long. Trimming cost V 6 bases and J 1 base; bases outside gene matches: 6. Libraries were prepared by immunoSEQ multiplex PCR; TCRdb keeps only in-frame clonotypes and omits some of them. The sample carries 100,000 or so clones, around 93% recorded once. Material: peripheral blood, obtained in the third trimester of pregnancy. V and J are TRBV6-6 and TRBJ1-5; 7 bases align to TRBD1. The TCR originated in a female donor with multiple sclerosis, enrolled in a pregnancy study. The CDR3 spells CASSAGTASNQPQHF. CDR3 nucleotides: TGTGCCAGCAGCGCCGGGACAGCGAGCAATCAGCCCCAGCATTTT.